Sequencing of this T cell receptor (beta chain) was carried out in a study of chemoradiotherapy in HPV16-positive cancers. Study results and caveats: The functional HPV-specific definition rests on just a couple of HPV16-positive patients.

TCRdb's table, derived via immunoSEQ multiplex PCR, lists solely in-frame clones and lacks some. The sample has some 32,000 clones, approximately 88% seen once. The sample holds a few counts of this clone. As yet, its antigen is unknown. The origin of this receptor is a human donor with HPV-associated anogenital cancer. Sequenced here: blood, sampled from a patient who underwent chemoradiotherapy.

The CDR3 DNA reads as TGCGCCAGCAGCTTGGCCGGCAGGGTACCTGAAGCTTTCTTT. Its protein product is CASSLAGRVPEAFF. The chain carries TRBV5-1 and TRBJ1-1; D possibly corresponds to TRBD1 (5 bases). V shed 0 bases and J shed 6 bases, with 12 bases lying between them. The CDR3 consists of 14 residues. Germline lookup yields CDR1 SGHRS and CDR2 YFSETQ.